The present T cell receptor beta chain was sequenced within a study of Tregs in tolerant kidney transplant recipients. Points from the study as a whole: The small number of patients limits these findings pending further validation.

By frequency, this clone is medium-sized. Its antigen is not identified. Related graft donors supplied nonmyeloablative bone marrow transplants, and mixed chimerism was transient. Unstimulated Tregs (CD4+CD25+CD127-) and CD4+CD25- non-Tregs were sorted from PBMCs. Generated by immunoSEQ multiplex PCR, the TCRdb table keeps only in-frame clones and is missing some. This repertoire includes roughly 5,700 clones. The TCR comes from a human patient who received a combined kidney and bone marrow transplant. The graft donor may have contributed some T cells. The source material was CD4+ T cells from blood (PBMCs), sampled 14 months after the transplant.

The CDR3 spells CSARDLGGASTDTQYF. CDR3 bases read: TGCAGTGCTAGAGATCTTGGCGGGGCGAGCACAGATACG. The chain is built from TRBV20-1 and TRBJ2-3; D may be TRBD2 (6 bases). The CDR3 end lies 3 residues beyond the end of the read and is filled in from the germline J gene. V was shortened by 0 bases and J by 0 bases, with 13 bases between the two germline ends. Germline CDR1 and CDR2: DFQATT and SNEGSKA (reference sequence). This CDR3 contains 16 residues.